Here is one TCR beta chain with its context. Its target is unknown. This specimen comes from a study of CXCR3-negative and CXCR3-positive naive CD8 T cells. Study-wide background: The libraries together contributed 140 million or so TRB reads, each supplying about 1.5 +/- 0.3 million.

Naive CD8+ T cells had a CD45RO-CCR7+CD27+CD95- phenotype. 5' RACE with UMI labels generated the TRB cDNA libraries. TCRdb re-called the 5' RACE reads and shows each CDR3 protein once, DNA omitted. Seen in this sample are about 89,000 distinct CDR3 sequences; the ten most common clones hold around 0.58%. Findings and limits, study-wide: When CXCR3-positive naive cells were set against CXCR3-negative naive cells, the former had more hydrophobic TRB CDR3s. The study found comparably high diversity in both naive subsets and much lower diversity in memory CD8+ cells.

Material for sequencing was naive CXCR3+ CD8+ T cells from blood. Subset of the sample: CD45RO-CCR7+CD27+CD95- naive CD8+ T cells expressing CXCR3 (TNR3+). The sequence was collected from a human donor in good health. Some clones in this sample may be carry-over from other donors' samples.

The CDR3 here is CASSWGGNTGELFF. The chain couples TRBV6-5 to TRBJ2-2. Germline CDR1 and CDR2: MNHEY and SVGAGI. This CDR3 has 14 amino acids.